This entry describes one T cell receptor beta chain. Its matching antigen is unknown. Donors gave roughly 9.1 milliliters of peripheral blood apiece. A minimum of 6 micrograms of total RNA was extracted per sample. This entry belongs to a study of blood T cells in healthy people across ages. Study outcomes and limitations: Aged donors had fewer naive CD4+ cells and lower diversity than long-lived donors. The recorded TCR beta diversity per million T cells decreased in a roughly linear manner with age.

This CDR3 has 17 amino acids. V trimming: 7 bases; J trimming: 1 base; junction bases outside the gene matches: 6. Using a J-beta primer mix together with a sample-barcoded 5' primer, a second PCR was run for roughly 7 to 11 cycles. From the 5' RACE reads, TCRdb called clonotypes with MiXCR, one entry per CDR3 protein. Among roughly 1,800,000 distinct CDR3 sequences listed, 49% were seen once. Sequencing input: blood. This receptor was obtained from a middle-aged woman in good health. The chain combines TRBV12-3 or TRBV12-4 with TRBJ2-6; the match to TRBD1 covers 11 bases. The CDR3 loop reads CASTPGQGASGANVLTF. The CDR3 bases are TGTGCCAGCACCCCTGGACAGGGGGCGTCTGGGGCCAACGTCCTGACTTTC.